Reported below is one TCR beta chain. Its cognate antigen is unknown. The CDR3 totals 16 residues. From germline, CDR1 is SGHRS and CDR2 YFSETQ. Trimming took 6 bases from V and 3 from J; bases not matched to a gene: 10. The source of the sample is a study of cytomegalovirus exposure and HLA in healthy donors. General study results and limits: Among TCR beta chains of equal frequency, HLA-associated ones were more clonally expanded in a later analysis.

PCR involved 60 Vbeta and 13 Jbeta primers. Libraries were prepared by immunoSEQ multiplex PCR; TCRdb keeps only in-frame clonotypes and omits some of them. The data contain some 100,000 clones, 70% to 85% of them singletons. The chain links TRBV5-1 to TRBJ2-7; 12 bases agree with TRBD2. This sequence originates from a woman in her late teens or twenties in good health and CMV-seronegative. Sequencing was performed on PBMCs. CDR3 sequence (DNA): TGCGCCAGCAAGCTCGGACCACTAGCGGGAGGCTACGAGCAGTACTTC. It codes for CASKLGPLAGGYEQYF.